This TCR beta chain derives from a study of CD8 T cells in Susac syndrome. Trimming at V came to 0 bases and at J to 10 bases, leaving 7 bases not matched to a gene. This CDR3 is built from 15 residues. Germline CDR1 LGHNA, CDR2 YNFKEQ. Random hexamers were used to reverse transcribe roughly 0.5 to 1 ug of RNA. By means of immunoSEQ multiplex PCR, TCR beta CDR3 spanning 54 Vbeta and 13 Jbeta underwent amplification. In TCRdb, the immunoSEQ multiplex PCR reads were re-called with MiXCR into one record per CDR3 protein. The table has around 80,000 distinct CDR3 sequences, 75% to 95% seen once. Study-level results: TCR sequencing and HLA analysis covered a relatively small number of individuals.

The TEMRA cells underwent FACS enrichment, while the CD8+ and CD4+ T cells underwent negative isolation. On this clonotype: Its antigen is unknown.

The chain joins TRBV4-2 to TRBJ2-1; 9 bases align to TRBD2. This clonotype originated in a human donor with multiple sclerosis. Sequencing was carried out using CD8+ T cells from PBMCs. The CDR3: CASSQDSSGAREQFF. CDR3 nucleotide sequence: TGTGCCAGCAGCCAAGATTCTAGCGGGGCTAGGGAGCAGTTCTTC.